These 24 T cell receptor beta chains originate from one sample sequenced in a study of T cell responses to AZD1222 COVID-19 vaccine. Some clones are missing from TCRdb's copy, which holds only in-frame ones; the method was immunoSEQ multiplex PCR. Here the sample spans some 80,000 clones, 70% to 90% being singletons. This material consisted of peripheral blood, taken 28 days after the second dose of the MenACWY control vaccine. All receptors come from an adult who received the MenACWY meningococcal vaccine as a control.

The chain recombines TRBV4-1 with TRBJ2-1, with 8 bases fitting TRBD2. The CDR3 has 16 amino acids. Per germline, CDR1 MGHRA and CDR2 YSYEKL. With V trimmed by 4 bases and J by 1 base, 6 bases remained unmatched. The CDR3 bases are TGCGCCAGCAGCCTCCGCATAGCGGGGTCCTACAATGAGCAGTTCTTC. This encodes CASSLRIAGSYNEQFF.

This clone was seen a single time. The chain recombines TRBV4-1 with TRBJ2-2; possibly TRBD1 or TRBD2 for D (5 bases each). The CDR3 covers 17 residues. Germline CDR1 is MGHRA and CDR2 is YSYEKL. With 0 bases removed from V and 5 bases from J, the gap between germline ends came to 16 bases. This chain's CDR3 is CASSQDRDPKRTGELFF. CDR3 bases: TGCGCCAGCAGCCAAGACAGGGACCCTAAAAGGACCGGGGAGCTGTTTTTT.

J is TRBJ2-7 and V is TRBV7-9; the D gene could be TRBD1 or TRBD2 (5 bases each). There are 14 residues in the CDR3. Per the germline V gene, CDR1 is SEHNR and CDR2 is FQNEAQ (reference sequence). Between the trimmed V and J ends, which lost 1 base and 3 bases, there was a span of 10 bases. The CDR3 is CASSLGGFGYEQYF. CDR3 coding DNA: TGTGCCAGCAGCTTAGGGGGGTTCGGCTACGAGCAGTACTTC.

The chain recombines TRBV7-8 with TRBJ1-1; D is perhaps TRBD1 (6 bases). V dropped 5 bases and J dropped 5 bases, with 15 bases sitting between them. CDR1 and CDR2 from the germline V gene are SGHVS and FQNEAQ. CDR3 length equals 14 residues. This chain's CDR3 is CASSGRTVGTEAFF. The CDR3 DNA reads as TGTGCCAGCAGCGGAAGGACAGTTGGAACTGAAGCTTTCTTT. Full variable domain (rest looked up from reference TRBV7-8 and TRBJ1-1): GAGVSQSPRYKVAKRGQDVALRCDPISGHVSLFWYQQALGQGPEFLTYFQNEAQLDKSGLPSDRFFAERPEGSVSTLKIQRTQQEDSAVYLCASSGRTVGTEAFFGQGTRLTVV.

V usage is TRBV29-1 and J usage is TRBJ2-6; 7 bases align to TRBD2. Germline assignment: CDR1 SQVTM and CDR2 ANQGSEA. Trimming at V came to 4 bases and at J to 4 bases, leaving 7 bases not matched to a gene. The CDR3 is 15 amino acids. CDR3 in DNA: TGCAGCGTTGGAAGGACGGGGGGAGGGGCCAACGTCCTGACTTTC. It translates to CSVGRTGGGANVLTF.

The V call is TRBV6-6, the J call TRBJ1-2; 8 nucleotides line up with TRBD1. Trimming took 5 bases from V and 5 from J; bases not matched to a gene: 4. The germline V gene has CDR1 MNHNY and CDR2 SVGAGI (reference sequence). The CDR3 spans 13 residues. The CDR3 loop is CASSRQGIYGYTF. CDR3 in DNA: TGTGCCAGCAGTCGACAGGGGATATATGGCTACACCTTC.

The count of this clone is one. This chain joins TRBV2 and TRBJ1-4; the D gene is possibly TRBD1 (6 bases). The CDR3 totals 18 residues. The ends were cut back, 1 base at V and 3 bases at J, with 18 bases in the middle. CDR1 and CDR2 (germline): SNHLY, FYNNEI. The CDR3 coding sequence is TGTGCCAGCAGTGAAGGCCCCCGGAAGGGGGTAGCTAATGAAAAACTGTTTTTT. Its translation is CASSEGPRKGVANEKLFF.

The CDR3 coding sequence is TGTGCCAGCAGCTTAATATCGGTCTCTGGAAACACCATATATTTT. Residues: CASSLISVSGNTIYF. The chain employs TRBV7-8 and TRBJ1-3; D is unclear. This CDR3 comprises 15 residues. From germline, CDR1 is SGHVS and CDR2 FQNEAQ. The ends were cut back, 2 bases at V and 0 bases at J, with 8 bases in the middle.

The chain couples TRBV7-9 to TRBJ2-1; 7 bases match TRBD1. The CDR3 runs to 16 residues. The V and J ends lost 2 bases and 1 base, in that order; junction bases with no gene match: 5. CDR1 is SEHNR, CDR2 FQNEAQ, per germline (reference sequence). CDR3: CASSLRGGQSYNEQFF. Here the CDR3 DNA reads TGTGCCAGCAGCTTAAGAGGGGGCCAATCCTACAATGAGCAGTTCTTC.

The chain links TRBV9 to TRBJ1-2; D unclear. The CDR3 is 15 residues long. Trimming stripped 0 bases from V and 0 bases from J, with 9 bases between. CDR1 and CDR2 (germline): SGDLS, YYNGEE. The CDR3 is CASSVEGYSNYGYTF. CDR3 sequence (DNA): TGTGCCAGCAGCGTAGAAGGCTACTCTAACTATGGCTACACCTTC.

This clone appeared a single time. The chain's CDR3 is CASSGASPMVYNEQFF. The CDR3 DNA reads as TGCGCCAGCAGCGGGGCGAGTCCTATGGTATACAATGAGCAGTTCTTC. The chain recombines TRBV5-1 with TRBJ2-1, with TRBD1 as a possible D gene (5 bases). Between the trimmed V and J ends, which lost 4 bases and 4 bases, there was a span of 18 bases. This CDR3 has 16 amino acids. The germline V gene has CDR1 SGHRS and CDR2 YFSETQ.

The chain combines TRBV27 with TRBJ1-6, with TRBD1 identical over 7 bases. Germline CDR1 and CDR2: MNHEY and SMNVEV (reference sequence). This CDR3 spans 14 amino acids. V lost 6 bases and J lost 9; bases outside the gene matches: 8. DNA of the CDR3: TGTGCCAGCAGGGCGGACAGGTTCGTTTCACCCCTCCACTTT. It codes for CASRADRFVSPLHF.

V gene TRBV9 combines with J gene TRBJ2-1, with 9 bases identical to TRBD2. Germline values: CDR1 SGDLS, CDR2 YYNGEE. The CDR3 extends over 17 amino acids. With 3 bases clipped from V and 4 bases from J, the junction kept 11 bases outside the gene matches. CDR3 coding DNA: TGTGCCAGCAGCGCCCGGGGGAGCGGGGGGAATTACAATGAGCAGTTCTTC. It codes for CASSARGSGGNYNEQFF. Looking up the rest from reference TRBV9 and TRBJ2-1 gives the full variable domain: DSGVTQTPKHLITATGQRVTLRCSPRSGDLSVYWYQQSLDQGLQFLIQYYNGEERAKGNILERFSAQQFPDLHSELNLSSLELGDSALYFCASSARGSGGNYNEQFFGPGTRLTVL.

CDR3: CASSPRMEVSGNTIYF. In DNA form, the CDR3 reads TGTGCCAGCTCACCACGAATGGAGGTGTCTGGAAACACCATATATTTT. The V and J genes are TRBV18 and TRBJ1-3; D gene uncertain. Germline loops: CDR1 KGHSH, CDR2 LQKENI. The CDR3 totals 16 residues. With 1 base removed from V and 1 base from J, the gap between germline ends came to 11 bases.

The chain recombines TRBV6-5 with TRBJ1-4, with no clear D. The CDR3 is 15 amino acids. V shed 2 bases and J shed 7 bases, with 14 bases lying between them. Germline assignment: CDR1 MNHEY and CDR2 SVGAGI. CDR3 DNA: TGTGCCAGCAGTTACGGCGTCTCCAGACCTGAAAAACTGTTTTTT. Translating it yields CASSYGVSRPEKLFF.

V is TRBV11-2 and J is TRBJ1-4, with TRBD1 identical over 8 bases. The V and J ends lost 6 bases and 8 bases, in that order; junction bases with no gene match: 11. The CDR3 is 15 residues long. Germline assignment: CDR1 SGHAT and CDR2 FQNNGV. CDR3 region: CASRRGQGGGEKLFF. CDR3 in DNA: TGTGCCAGCAGACGAGGACAGGGAGGGGGAGAAAAACTGTTTTTT.

J is TRBJ1-5 and V is TRBV3-1 (or the pseudogene TRBV3-2); 10 positions agree with TRBD1. From germline, CDR1 is LGHDT and CDR2 YNNKEL (reference sequence). V dropped 0 bases and J dropped 2; count of bases not matched to a gene: 10. This CDR3 is built from 19 residues. CDR3 nucleotides: TGTGCCAGCAGCCAAGACCTTCCCGGGACAGGGGCTGGCAATCAGCCCCAGCATTTT. Its translation: CASSQDLPGTGAGNQPQHF.

The chain is built from TRBV14 and TRBJ1-2; tentatively, D is TRBD1 (5 bases). The CDR3 runs 16 residues. V lost 0 bases to trimming and J lost 8 bases, with 19 bases between them. Per the germline V gene, CDR1 is SGHDN and CDR2 is FVKESK. CDR3 nucleotides: TGTGCCAGCAGCCAAGAGATGGGGGGTTCCGGCGGCGGCTACACCTTC. Protein: CASSQEMGGSGGGYTF.

The gene calls are TRBV28 and TRBJ2-5; D possibly corresponds to TRBD1 (5 bases). Deletions cut 6 bases from V and 5 bases from J, with 7 bases between. CDR1 is MDHEN and CDR2 is SYDVKM in the germline V gene. This CDR3 contains 11 residues. Here the CDR3 DNA reads TGTGCCAGCAGAAAGGGGGAGACCCAGTACTTC. Translation: CASRKGETQYF.

This clone was picked up a small number of times. J is TRBJ1-1 and V is TRBV30; TRBD1 matches at 7 bases. Germline V gives CDR1 GTSNPN, CDR2 SVGIG (reference sequence). Trimming cost V 3 bases and J 4 bases; bases outside gene matches: 8. The CDR3 consists of 14 residues. The CDR3 region has the DNA TGTGCCTGGAGCACCGGGACAGTAAGCACTGAAGCTTTCTTT. This gives the protein CAWSTGTVSTEAFF.

J is TRBJ2-1 and V is TRBV5-1; 8 bases align to TRBD1. Looked up from germline, CDR1 is SGHRS and CDR2 is YFSETQ. The CDR3 runs 15 residues. Losses at the gene ends were 4 bases for V and 7 bases for J; bases not matched to a gene: 10. CDR3 protein: CASSPGQATTNEQFF. CDR3 coding DNA: TGCGCCAGCAGCCCGGGACAGGCGACAACGAATGAGCAGTTCTTC.

This chain connects TRBV5-5 to TRBJ2-7, with TRBD1 as a possible D gene (6 bases). V lost 6 bases and J 3 bases, leaving 10 bases between the germline ends. This CDR3 spans 12 amino acids. Looked up from germline, CDR1 is SGHKS and CDR2 is YYEKEE (reference sequence). The CDR3 nucleotides are TGTGCCAGCACCCCAGGGGACTACGAGCAGTACTTC. It yields the protein CASTPGDYEQYF.

This clone has only a few counts. The chain is built from TRBV6-2 or TRBV6-3 and TRBJ2-2; possibly TRBD2 for D (6 bases). Trimming removed 6 bases at V and 0 bases at J, with 23 bases between. The CDR3 covers 19 residues. The germline V gene has CDR1 MNHEY and CDR2 SVGEGT. CDR3 in amino acids: CASSPEGSTLGPNTGELFF. DNA for the CDR3: TGTGCCAGCAGCCCGGAGGGGAGCACCCTCGGGCCGAACACCGGGGAGCTGTTTTTT.

The chain combines TRBV7-9 with TRBJ1-2; maybe TRBD1 (5 bases). V lost 4 bases and J lost 8, with 14 bases in between. The CDR3 is made up of 13 amino acids. Germline assignment: CDR1 SEHNR and CDR2 FQNEAQ (reference sequence). The CDR3 loop is CASSWQGGTGYTF. The CDR3 nucleotides read TGTGCCAGCAGCTGGCAGGGAGGTACCGGCTACACCTTC.